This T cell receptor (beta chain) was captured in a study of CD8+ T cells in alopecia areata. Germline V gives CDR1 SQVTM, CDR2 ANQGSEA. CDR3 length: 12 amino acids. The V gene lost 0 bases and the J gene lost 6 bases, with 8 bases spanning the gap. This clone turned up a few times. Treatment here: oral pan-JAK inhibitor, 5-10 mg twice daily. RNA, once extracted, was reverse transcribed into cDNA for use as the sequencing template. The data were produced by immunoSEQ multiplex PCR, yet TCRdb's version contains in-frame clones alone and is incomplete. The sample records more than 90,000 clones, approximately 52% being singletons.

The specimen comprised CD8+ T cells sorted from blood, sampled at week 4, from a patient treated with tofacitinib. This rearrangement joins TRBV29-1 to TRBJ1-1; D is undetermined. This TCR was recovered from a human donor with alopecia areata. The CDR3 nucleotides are TGCAGCGTTGAAGATCGAGAGCCTGAAGCTTTCTTT. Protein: CSVEDREPEAFF.